This entry concerns a single T cell receptor beta chain. This sample is drawn from a study of OX40 agonist ivuxolimab in advanced cancers. Assay used: immunoSEQ multiplex PCR; TCRdb lists only in-frame clones, some missing. The data contain around 140,000 clones, approximately 90% of them singletons. Germline V gene data show CDR1 as MGHRA and CDR2 as YSYEKL. V lost 2 bases and J 3 bases, leaving 10 bases between the germline ends. This CDR3 region has 15 residues. The chain links TRBV4-1 to TRBJ2-2; TRBD1 is a possible D gene (6 bases). The sequence was obtained from an adult with an advanced solid tumor such as melanoma, head and neck, liver or kidney cancer. Sequences were derived from CD4+ or CD8+ T cells sorted from blood, sampled in a trial of the OX40 agonist ivuxolimab. The DNA of the CDR3 is TGCGCCAGCAGCCAACCGGACAGTGACACCGGGGAGCTGTTTTTT. Its translation: CASSQPDSDTGELFF.